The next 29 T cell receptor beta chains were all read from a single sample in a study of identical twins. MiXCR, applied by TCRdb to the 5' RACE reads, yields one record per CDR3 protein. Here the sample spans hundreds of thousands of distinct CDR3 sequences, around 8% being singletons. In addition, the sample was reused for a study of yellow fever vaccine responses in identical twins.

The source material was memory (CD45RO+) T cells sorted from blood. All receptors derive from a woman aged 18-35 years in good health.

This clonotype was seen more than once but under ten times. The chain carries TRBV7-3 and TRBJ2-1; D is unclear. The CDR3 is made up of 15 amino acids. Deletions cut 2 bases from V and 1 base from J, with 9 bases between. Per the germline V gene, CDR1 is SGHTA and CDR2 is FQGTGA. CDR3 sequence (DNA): TGTGCCAGCAGCTTACGGGCCGTTTCCTACAATGAGCAGTTCTTC. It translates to CASSLRAVSYNEQFF. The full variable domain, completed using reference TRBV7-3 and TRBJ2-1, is GAGVSQTPSNKVTEKGKYVELRCDPISGHTALYWYRQSLGQGPEFLIYFQGTGAADDSGLPNDRFFAVRPEGSVSTLKIQRTERGDSAVYLCASSLRAVSYNEQFFGPGTRLTVL.

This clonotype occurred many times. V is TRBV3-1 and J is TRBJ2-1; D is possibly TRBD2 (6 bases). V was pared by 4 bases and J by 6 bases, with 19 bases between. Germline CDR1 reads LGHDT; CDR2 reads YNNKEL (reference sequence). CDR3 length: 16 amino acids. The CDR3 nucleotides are TGTGCCAGCAGCCCTTCAGGCGGGGCAAATTTCAATGAGCAGTTCTTC. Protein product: CASSPSGGANFNEQFF.

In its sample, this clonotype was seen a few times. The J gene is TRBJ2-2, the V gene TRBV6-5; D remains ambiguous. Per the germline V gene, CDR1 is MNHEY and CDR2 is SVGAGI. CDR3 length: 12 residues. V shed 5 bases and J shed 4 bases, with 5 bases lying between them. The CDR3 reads CASSQTTGELFF. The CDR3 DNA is TGTGCCAGCAGTCAGACCACCGGGGAGCTGTTTTTT.

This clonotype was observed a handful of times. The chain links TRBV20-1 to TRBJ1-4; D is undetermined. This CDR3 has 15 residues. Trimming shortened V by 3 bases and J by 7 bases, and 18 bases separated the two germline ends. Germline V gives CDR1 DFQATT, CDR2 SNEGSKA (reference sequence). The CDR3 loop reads CSASLTRGGSEKLFF. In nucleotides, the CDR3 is TGCAGTGCTAGCCTAACCCGGGGAGGGAGTGAAAAACTGTTTTTT.

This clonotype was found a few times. The CDR3 is CASSFDTEQYF. As DNA, the CDR3 is TGTGCCAGCAGCTTTGATACCGAGCAGTACTTC. The chain uses TRBV7-2 and TRBJ2-7; D unresolved. The V and J ends lost 3 bases and 6 bases respectively, with 6 bases between them. Germline CDR1 is SGHTA and CDR2 is FQGNSA. The CDR3 length is 11 residues.

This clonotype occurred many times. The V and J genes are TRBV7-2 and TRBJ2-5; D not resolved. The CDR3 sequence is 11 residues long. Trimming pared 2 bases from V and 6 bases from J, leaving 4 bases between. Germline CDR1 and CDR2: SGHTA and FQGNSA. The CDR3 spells CASSLMQTQYF. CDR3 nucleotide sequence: TGTGCCAGCAGCTTAATGCAGACCCAGTACTTC.

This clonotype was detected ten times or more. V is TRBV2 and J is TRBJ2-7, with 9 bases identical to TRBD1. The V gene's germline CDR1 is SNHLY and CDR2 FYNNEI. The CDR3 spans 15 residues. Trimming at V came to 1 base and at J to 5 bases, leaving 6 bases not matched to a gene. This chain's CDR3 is CASSEVGTGTHEQYF. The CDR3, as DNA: TGTGCCAGCAGTGAAGTTGGGACAGGGACCCACGAGCAGTACTTC.

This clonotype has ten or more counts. The CDR3 DNA reads TGTGCCAGCAGTCCCGACAGAAGCGAGCAGTACTTC. Translation gives CASSPDRSEQYF. The V call is TRBV2, the J call TRBJ2-7; maybe TRBD1 (5 bases). The V gene lost 5 bases and the J gene lost 6 bases, with 11 bases spanning the gap. This CDR3 contains 12 residues. Germline CDR1 and CDR2: SNHLY and FYNNEI.

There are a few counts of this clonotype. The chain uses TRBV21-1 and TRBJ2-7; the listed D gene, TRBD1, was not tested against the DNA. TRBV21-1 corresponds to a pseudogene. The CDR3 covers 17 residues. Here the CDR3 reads CASSKVDMDRKPYEQYF. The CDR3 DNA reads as TGTGCCAGCAGCAAAGTCGACATGGACAGAAAACCCTACGAGCAGTACTTC.

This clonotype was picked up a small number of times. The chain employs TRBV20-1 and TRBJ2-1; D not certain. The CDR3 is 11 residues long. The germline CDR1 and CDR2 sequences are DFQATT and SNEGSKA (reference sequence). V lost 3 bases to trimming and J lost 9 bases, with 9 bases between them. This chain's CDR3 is CSASTVVEQFF. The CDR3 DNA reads TGCAGTGCTAGCACGGTGGTTGAGCAGTTCTTC.

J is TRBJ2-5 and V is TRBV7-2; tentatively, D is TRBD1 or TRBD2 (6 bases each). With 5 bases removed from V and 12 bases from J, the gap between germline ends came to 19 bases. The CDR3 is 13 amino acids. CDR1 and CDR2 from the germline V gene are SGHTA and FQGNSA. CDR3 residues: CASSLKGEWGEYF. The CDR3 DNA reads TGTGCCAGCAGCCTAAAGGGGGAATGGGGGGAGTACTTC.

CDR3 nucleotides: TGTGCCAGCGAAGGCCGGGAAACCTACGAGCAGTACTTC. This gives the protein CASEGRETYEQYF. The V call is TRBV28, the J call TRBJ2-7, with D possibly matching TRBD2 (5 bases). Germline V lookup: CDR1 MDHEN, CDR2 SYDVKM. CDR3 size: 13 residues. V was pared by 8 bases and J by 2 bases, with 13 bases between. The full variable domain, rest sourced from reference TRBV28 and TRBJ2-7, is DVKVTQSSRYLVKRTGEKVFLECVQDMDHENMFWYRQDPGLGLRLIYFSYDVKMKEKGDIPEGYSVSREKKERFSLILESASTNQTSMYLCASEGRETYEQYFGPGTRLTVT.

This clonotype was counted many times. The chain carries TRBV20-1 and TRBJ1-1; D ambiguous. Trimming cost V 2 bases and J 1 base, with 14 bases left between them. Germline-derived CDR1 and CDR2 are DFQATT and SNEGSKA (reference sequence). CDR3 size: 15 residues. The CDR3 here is CSARYEDSPNTEAFF. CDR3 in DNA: TGCAGTGCTAGATACGAGGACTCACCGAACACTGAAGCTTTCTTT.

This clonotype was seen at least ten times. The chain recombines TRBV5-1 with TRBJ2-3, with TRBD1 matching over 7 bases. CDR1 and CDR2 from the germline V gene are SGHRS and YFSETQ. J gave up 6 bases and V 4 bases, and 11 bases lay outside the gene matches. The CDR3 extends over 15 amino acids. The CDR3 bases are TGCGCCAGCAGCCCGGGACAGTGGCGCGGGGATACGCAGTATTTT. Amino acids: CASSPGQWRGDTQYF.

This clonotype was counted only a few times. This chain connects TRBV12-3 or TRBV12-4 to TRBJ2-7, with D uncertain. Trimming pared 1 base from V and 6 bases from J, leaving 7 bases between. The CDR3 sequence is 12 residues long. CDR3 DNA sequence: TGTGCCAGCAGTTTAGAGTTAGGCGAGCAGTACTTC. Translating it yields CASSLELGEQYF.

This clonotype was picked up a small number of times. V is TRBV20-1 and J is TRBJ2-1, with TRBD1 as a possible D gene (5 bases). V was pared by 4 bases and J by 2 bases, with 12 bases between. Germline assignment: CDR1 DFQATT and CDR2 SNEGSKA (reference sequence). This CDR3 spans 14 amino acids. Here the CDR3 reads CSATRQKAYNEQFF. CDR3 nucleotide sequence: TGCAGTGCTACCCGACAGAAAGCCTACAATGAGCAGTTCTTC.

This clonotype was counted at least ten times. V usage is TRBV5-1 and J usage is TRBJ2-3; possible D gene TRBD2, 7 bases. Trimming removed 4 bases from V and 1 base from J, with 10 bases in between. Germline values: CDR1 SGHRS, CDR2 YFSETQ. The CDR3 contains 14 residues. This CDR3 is CASSGGAGTDTQYF. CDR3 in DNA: TGCGCCAGCAGCGGGGGGGCTGGCACAGATACGCAGTATTTT.

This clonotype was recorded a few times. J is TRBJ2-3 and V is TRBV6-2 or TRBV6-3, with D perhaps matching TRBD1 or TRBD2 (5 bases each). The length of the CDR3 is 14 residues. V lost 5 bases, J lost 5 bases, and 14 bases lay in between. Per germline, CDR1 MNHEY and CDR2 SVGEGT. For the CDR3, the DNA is TGTGCCAGCAGTCTCGGGACGGATCTAGATACGCAGTATTTT. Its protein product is CASSLGTDLDTQYF.

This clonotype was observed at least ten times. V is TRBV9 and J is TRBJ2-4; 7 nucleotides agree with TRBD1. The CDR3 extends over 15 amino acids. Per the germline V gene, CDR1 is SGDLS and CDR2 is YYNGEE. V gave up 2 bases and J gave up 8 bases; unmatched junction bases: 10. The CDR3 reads CASSVTGDTSDIQYF. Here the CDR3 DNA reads TGTGCCAGCAGCGTCACAGGGGACACCAGTGACATTCAGTACTTC.

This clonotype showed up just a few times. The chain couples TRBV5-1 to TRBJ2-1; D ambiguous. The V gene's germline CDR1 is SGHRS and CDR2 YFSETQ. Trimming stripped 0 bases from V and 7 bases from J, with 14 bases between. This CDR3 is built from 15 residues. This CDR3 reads CASSLVSPTRNEQFF. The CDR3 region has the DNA TGCGCCAGCAGCTTGGTCTCACCGACGCGGAATGAGCAGTTCTTC.

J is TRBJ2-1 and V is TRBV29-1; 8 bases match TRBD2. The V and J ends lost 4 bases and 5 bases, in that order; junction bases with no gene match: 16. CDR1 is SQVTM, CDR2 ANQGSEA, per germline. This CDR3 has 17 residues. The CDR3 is CSVVAASGSWGNNEQFF. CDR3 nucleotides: TGCAGCGTTGTGGCGGCTAGCGGGTCTTGGGGGAACAATGAGCAGTTCTTC.

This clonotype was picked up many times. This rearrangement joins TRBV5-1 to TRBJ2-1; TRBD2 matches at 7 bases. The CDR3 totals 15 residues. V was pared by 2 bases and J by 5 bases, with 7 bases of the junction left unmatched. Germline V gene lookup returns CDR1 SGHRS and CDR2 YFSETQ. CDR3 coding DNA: TGCGCCAGCAGCTTCGGGGCGGGAGACCACAATGAGCAGTTCTTC. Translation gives CASSFGAGDHNEQFF.

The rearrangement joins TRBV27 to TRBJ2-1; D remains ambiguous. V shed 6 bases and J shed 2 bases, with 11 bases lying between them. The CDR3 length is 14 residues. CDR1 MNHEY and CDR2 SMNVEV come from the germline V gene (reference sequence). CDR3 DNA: TGTGCCAGCAGCCCAAAGGCGGCCTACAATGAGCAGTTCTTC. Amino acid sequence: CASSPKAAYNEQFF.

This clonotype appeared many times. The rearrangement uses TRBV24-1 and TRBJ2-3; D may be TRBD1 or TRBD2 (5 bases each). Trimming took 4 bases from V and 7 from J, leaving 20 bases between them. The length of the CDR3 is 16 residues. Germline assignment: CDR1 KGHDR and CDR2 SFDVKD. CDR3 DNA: TGTGCCACCAGTGACCACGGGACCCCGAGCACGTATACGCAGTATTTT. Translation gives CATSDHGTPSTYTQYF.

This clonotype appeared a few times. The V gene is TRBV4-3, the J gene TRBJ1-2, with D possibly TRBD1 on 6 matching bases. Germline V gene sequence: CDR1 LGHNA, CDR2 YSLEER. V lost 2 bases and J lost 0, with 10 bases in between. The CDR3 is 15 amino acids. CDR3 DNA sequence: TGCGCCAGCAGCCAACTCCAGGGGTCTAACTATGGCTACACCTTC. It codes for CASSQLQGSNYGYTF.

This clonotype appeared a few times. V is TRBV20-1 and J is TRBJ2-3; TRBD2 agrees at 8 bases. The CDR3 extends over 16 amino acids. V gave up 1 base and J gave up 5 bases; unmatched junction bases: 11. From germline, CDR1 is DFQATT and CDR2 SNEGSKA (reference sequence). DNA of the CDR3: TGCAGTGCTAGAGTCCCGAGACTAGCGCCGGGAGATACGCAGTATTTT. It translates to CSARVPRLAPGDTQYF.

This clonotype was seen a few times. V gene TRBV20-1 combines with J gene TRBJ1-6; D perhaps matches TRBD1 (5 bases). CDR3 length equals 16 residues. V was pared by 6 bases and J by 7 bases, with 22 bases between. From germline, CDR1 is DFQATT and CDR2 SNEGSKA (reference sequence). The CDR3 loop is CSAAYPPGGLNSPLHF. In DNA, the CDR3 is TGCAGTGCCGCATATCCCCCGGGGGGTTTGAATTCACCCCTCCACTTT.

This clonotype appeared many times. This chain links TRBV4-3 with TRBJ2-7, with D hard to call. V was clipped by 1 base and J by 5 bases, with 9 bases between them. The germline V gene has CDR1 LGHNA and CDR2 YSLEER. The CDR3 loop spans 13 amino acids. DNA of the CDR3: TGCGCCAGCAGCCAAGTCCATGGCCACGAGCAGTACTTC. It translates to CASSQVHGHEQYF.

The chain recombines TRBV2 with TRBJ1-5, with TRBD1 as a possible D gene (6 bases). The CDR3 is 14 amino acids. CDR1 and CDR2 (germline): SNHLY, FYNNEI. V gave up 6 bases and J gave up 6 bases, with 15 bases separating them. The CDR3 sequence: CASSGSAGVQPQHF. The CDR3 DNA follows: TGTGCCAGCAGCGGGTCGGCAGGGGTTCAGCCCCAGCATTTT. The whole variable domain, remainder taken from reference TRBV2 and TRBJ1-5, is EPEVTQTPSHQVTQMGQEVILRCVPISNHLYFYWYRQILGQKVEFLVSFYNNEISEKSEIFDDQFSVERPDGSNFTLKIRSTKLEDSAMYFCASSGSAGVQPQHFGDGTRLSIL.